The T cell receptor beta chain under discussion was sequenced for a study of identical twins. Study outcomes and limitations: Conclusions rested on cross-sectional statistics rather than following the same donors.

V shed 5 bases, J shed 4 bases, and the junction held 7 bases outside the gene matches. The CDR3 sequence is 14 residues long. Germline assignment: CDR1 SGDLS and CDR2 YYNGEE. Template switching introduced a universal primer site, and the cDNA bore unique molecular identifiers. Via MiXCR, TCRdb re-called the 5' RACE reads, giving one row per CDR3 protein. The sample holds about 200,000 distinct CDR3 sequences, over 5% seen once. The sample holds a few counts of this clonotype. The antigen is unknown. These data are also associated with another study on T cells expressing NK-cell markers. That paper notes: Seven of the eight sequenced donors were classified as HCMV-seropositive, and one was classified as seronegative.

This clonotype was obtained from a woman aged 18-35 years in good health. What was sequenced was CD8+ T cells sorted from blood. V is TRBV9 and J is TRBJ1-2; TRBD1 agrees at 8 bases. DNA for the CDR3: TGTGCCAGCAGGGCACAGGGGGAGAGCTATGGCTACACCTTC. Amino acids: CASRAQGESYGYTF.